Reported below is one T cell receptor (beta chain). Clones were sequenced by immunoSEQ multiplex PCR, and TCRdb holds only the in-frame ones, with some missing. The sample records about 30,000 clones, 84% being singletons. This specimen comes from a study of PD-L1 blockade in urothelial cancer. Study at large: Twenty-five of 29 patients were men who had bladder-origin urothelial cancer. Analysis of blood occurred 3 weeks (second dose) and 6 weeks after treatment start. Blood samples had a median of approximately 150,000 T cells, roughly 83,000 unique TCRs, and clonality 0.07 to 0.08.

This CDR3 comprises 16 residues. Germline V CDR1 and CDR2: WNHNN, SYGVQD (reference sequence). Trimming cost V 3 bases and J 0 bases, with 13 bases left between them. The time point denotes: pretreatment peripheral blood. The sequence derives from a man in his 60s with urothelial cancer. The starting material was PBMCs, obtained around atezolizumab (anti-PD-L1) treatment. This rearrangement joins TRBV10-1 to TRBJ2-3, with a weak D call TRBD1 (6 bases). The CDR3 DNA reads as TGCGCCAGCAGTGATAATCGGGACACCAGCACAGATACGCAGTATTTT. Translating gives CASSDNRDTSTDTQYF.